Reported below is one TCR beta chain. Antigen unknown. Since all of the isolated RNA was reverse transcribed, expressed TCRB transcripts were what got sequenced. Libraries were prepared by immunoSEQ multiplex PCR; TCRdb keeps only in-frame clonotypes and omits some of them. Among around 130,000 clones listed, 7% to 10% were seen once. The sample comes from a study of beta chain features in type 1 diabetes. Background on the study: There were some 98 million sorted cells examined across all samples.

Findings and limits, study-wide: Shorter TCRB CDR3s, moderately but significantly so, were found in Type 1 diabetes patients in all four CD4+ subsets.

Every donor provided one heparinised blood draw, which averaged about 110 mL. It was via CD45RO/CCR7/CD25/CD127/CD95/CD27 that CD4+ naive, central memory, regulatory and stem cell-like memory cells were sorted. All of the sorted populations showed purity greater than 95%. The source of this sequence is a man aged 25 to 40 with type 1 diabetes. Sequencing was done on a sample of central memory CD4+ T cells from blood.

CDR3 in amino acids: CASSEGTLELAKNIQYF. In nucleotides, the CDR3 is TGTGCCAGCAGTGAAGGAACTCTTGAACTAGCCAAAAACATTCAGTACTTC. The rearrangement uses TRBV6-1 and TRBJ2-4; D unclear. The V end lost 1 base, the J end lost 0 bases, and 13 bases lay between the germline ends. The CDR3 runs 17 residues. Germline values: CDR1 MNHNS, CDR2 SASEGT.